This T cell receptor (beta chain) emerged from a study of regulatory T cells in long-lasting Graves disease. The sample's time point: persistent/refractory GD, antithyroid drugs over 5 years with positive TRAb. RNA from PBMCs was the source of the TCR library. For TCR beta, libraries came from iRepertoire HTBI primers and Arm-PCR of CDR3 regions. TCRdb ran MiXCR on the multiplex PCR reads and lists one entry per CDR3 protein. The data hold fewer than 450,000 distinct CDR3 sequences, with 20% to 30% observed a single time. CDR1 and CDR2 (germline): SGHDN, FVKESK. The CDR3 is 19 residues long. V shed 2 bases, J shed 6 bases, and the junction held 22 bases outside the gene matches.

The source of this sequence is a female donor with Graves disease. This sample comprised peripheral blood mononuclear cells (PBMCs), obtained when the disease was refractory, from a patient treated with antithyroid drugs. The chain uses TRBV14 and TRBJ2-7; 7 bases match TRBD2. The CDR3 protein is CASSQREMIAGIGILEQYF. CDR3 DNA: TGTGCCAGCAGCCAACGTGAAATGATAGCGGGTATCGGAATTCTCGAGCAGTACTTC.